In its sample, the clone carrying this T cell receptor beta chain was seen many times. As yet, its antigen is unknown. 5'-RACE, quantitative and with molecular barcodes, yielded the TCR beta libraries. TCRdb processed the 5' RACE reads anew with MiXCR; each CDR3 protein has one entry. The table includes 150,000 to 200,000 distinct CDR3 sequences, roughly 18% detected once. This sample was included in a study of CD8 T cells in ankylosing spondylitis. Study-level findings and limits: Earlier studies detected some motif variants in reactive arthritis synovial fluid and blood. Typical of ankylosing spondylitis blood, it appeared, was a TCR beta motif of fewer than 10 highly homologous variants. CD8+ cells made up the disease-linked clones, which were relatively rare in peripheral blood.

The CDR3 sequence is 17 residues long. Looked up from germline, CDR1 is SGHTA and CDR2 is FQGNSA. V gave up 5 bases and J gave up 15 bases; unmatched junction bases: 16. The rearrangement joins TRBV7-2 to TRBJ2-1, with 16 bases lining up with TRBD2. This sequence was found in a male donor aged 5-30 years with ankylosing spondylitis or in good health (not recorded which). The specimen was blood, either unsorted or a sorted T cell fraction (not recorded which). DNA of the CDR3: TGTGCCAGCAGCGCTATAATTGGGACTAGCGGGAGGGCCGGGGTGTTCTTC. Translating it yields CASSAIIGTSGRAGVFF. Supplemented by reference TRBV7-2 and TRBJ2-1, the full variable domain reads GAGVSQSPSNKVTEKGKDVELRCDPISGHTALYWYRQSLGQGLEFLIYFQGNSAPDKSGLPSDRFSAERTGGSVSTLTIQRTQQEDSAVYLCASSAIIGTSGRAGVFFGPGTRLTVL.